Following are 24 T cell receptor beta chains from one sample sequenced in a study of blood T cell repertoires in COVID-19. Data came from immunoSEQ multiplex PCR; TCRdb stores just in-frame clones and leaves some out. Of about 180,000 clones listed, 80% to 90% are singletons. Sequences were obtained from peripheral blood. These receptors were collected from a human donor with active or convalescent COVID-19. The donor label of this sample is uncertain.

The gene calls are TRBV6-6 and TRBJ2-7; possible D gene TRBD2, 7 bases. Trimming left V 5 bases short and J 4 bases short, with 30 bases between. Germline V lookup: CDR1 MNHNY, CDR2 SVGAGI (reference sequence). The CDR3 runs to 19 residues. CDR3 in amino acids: CASSRSPGGPGLGGYEQYF. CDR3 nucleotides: TGTGCCAGCAGTCGGTCACCTGGGGGGCCCGGACTAGGCGGTTACGAGCAGTACTTC.

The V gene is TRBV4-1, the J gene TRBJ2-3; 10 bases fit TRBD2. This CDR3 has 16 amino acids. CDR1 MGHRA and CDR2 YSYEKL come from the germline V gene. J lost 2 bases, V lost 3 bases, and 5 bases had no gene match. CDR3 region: CASSQASGGYTDTQYF. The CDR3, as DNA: TGCGCCAGCAGCCAGGCTAGCGGGGGTTACACAGATACGCAGTATTTT.

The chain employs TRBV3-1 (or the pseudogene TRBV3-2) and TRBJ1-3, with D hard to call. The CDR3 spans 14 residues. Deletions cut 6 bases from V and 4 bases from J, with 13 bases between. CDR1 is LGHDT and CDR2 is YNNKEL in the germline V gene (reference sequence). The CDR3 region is CASRGRAGGNTIYF. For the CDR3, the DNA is TGTGCCAGCAGGGGGAGGGCGGGAGGAAACACCATATATTTT.

DNA of the CDR3: TGTGCCAGCAGCTTAGGGCAAACCTCCTACGAGCAGTACTTC. Protein product: CASSLGQTSYEQYF. V and J are TRBV7-6 and TRBJ2-7; the D is unclear. This CDR3 has 14 residues. The V gene lost 1 base and the J gene lost 0 bases, with 7 bases spanning the gap. Germline V lookup: CDR1 SGHVS, CDR2 FNYEAQ.

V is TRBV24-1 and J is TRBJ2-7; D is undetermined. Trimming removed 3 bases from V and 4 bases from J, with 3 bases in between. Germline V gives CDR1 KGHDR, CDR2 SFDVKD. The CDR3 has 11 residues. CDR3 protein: CATSDLYEQYF. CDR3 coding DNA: TGTGCCACCAGTGATCTTTACGAGCAGTACTTC.

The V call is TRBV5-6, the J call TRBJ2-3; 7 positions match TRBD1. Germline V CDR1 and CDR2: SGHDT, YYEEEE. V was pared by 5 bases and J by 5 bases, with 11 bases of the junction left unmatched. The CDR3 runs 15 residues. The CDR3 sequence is CASRGVGGDGDTQYF. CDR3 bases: TGTGCCAGCAGGGGGGTAGGGGGCGATGGAGATACGCAGTATTTT. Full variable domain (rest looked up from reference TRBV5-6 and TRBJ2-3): DAGVTQSPTHLIKTRGQQVTLRCSPKSGHDTVSWYQQALGQGPQFIFQYYEEEERQRGNFPDRFSGHQFPNYSSELNVNALLLGDSALYLCASRGVGGDGDTQYFGPGTRLTVL.

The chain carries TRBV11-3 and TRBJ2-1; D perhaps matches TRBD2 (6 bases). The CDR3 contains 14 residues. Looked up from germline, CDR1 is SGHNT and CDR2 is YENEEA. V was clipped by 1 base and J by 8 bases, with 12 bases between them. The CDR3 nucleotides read TGTGCCAGCAGCTTAGCGGGAGCTAAGGATGAGCAGTTCTTC. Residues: CASSLAGAKDEQFF.

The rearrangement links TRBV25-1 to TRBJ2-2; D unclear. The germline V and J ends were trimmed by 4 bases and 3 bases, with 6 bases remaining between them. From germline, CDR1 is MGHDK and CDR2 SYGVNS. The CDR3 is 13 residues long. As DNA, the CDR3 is TGTGCCAGCAGTGGGGCTCACACCGGGGAGCTGTTTTTT. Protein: CASSGAHTGELFF.

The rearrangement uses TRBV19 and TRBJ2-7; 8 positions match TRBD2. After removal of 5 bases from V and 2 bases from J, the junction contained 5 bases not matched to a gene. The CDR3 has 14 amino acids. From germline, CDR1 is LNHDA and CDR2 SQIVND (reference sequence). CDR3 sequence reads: CASSSPGGPYEQYF. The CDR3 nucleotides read TGTGCCAGTAGTTCCCCGGGAGGGCCCTACGAGCAGTACTTC.

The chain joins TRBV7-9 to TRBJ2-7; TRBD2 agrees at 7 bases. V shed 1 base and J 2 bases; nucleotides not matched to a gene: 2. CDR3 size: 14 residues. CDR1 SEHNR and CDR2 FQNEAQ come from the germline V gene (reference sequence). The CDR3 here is CASSLGRGAYEQYF. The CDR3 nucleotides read TGTGCCAGCAGCTTAGGTCGGGGGGCCTACGAGCAGTACTTC.

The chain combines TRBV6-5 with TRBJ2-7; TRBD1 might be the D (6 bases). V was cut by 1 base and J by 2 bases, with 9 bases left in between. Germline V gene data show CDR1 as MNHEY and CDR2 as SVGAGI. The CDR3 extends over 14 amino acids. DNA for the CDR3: TGTGCCAGCAGTTACTTGGACAGACCCTACGAGCAGTACTTC. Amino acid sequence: CASSYLDRPYEQYF.

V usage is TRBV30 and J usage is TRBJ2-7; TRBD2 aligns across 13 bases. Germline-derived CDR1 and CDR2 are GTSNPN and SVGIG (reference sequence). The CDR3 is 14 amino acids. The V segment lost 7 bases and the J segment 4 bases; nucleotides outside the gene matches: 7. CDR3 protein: CASRTSGSRYEQYF. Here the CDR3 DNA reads TGTGCCTCCAGGACTAGCGGGAGTAGGTACGAGCAGTACTTC.

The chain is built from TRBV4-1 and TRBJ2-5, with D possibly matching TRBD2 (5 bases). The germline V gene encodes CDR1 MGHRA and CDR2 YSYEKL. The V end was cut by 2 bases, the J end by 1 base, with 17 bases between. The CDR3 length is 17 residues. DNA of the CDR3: TGCGCCAGCAGCCAAACCACTCGGGGAGCGCTCCAAGAGACCCAGTACTTC. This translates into CASSQTTRGALQETQYF.

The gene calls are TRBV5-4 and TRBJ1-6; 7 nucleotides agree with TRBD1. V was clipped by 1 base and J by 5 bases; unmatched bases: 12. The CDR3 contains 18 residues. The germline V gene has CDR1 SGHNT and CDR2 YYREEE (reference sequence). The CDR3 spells CASSLRSGGSFDNSPLHF. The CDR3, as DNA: TGTGCCAGCAGCTTGAGGTCAGGGGGTTCTTTCGATAATTCACCCCTCCACTTT. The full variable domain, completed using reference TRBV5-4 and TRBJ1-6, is ETGVTQSPTHLIKTRGQQVTLRCSSQSGHNTVSWYQQALGQGPQFIFQYYREEENGRGNFPPRFSGLQFPNYSSELNVNALELDDSALYLCASSLRSGGSFDNSPLHFGNGTRLTVT.

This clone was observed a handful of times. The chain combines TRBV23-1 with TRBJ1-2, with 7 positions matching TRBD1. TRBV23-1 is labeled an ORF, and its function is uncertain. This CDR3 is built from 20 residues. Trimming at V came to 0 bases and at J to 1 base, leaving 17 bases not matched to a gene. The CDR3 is CASSQSSGDSDLPLNYGYTF. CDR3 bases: TGCGCCAGCAGTCAATCATCGGGGGACAGCGACCTTCCCCTTAACTATGGCTACACCTTC.

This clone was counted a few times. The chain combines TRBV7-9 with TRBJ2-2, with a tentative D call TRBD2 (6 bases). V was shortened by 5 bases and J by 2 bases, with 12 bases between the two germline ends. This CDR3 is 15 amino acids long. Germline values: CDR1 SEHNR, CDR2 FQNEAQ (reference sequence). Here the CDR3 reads CASSPPGLNTGELFF. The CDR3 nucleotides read TGTGCCAGCAGCCCTCCGGGACTCAACACCGGGGAGCTGTTTTTT.

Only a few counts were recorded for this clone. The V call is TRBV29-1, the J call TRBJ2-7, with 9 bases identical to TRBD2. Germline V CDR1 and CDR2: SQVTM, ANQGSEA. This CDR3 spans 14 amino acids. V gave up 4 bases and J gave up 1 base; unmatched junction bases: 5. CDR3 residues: CSVVGGRESYEQYF. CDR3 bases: TGCAGCGTTGTGGGCGGGAGGGAGTCCTACGAGCAGTACTTC.

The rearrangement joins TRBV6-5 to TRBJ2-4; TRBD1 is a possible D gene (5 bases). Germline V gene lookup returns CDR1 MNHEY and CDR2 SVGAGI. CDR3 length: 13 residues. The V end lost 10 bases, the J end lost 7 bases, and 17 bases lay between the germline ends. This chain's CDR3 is CATRRGRANIQYF. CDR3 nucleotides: TGTGCCACCCGCCGTGGCAGGGCGAACATTCAGTACTTC.

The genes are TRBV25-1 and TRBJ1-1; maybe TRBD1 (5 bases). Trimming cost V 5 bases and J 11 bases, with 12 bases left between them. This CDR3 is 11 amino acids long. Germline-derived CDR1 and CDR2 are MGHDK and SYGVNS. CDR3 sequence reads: CASSRQGVAFF. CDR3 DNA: TGTGCCAGCAGTCGCCAAGGGGTGGCTTTCTTT.

CDR3 residues: CASSGLAGSQETQYF. CDR3 in DNA: TGTGCCAGCAGTGGGTTAGCGGGGAGTCAAGAGACCCAGTACTTC. The V call is TRBV2, the J call TRBJ2-5; 8 positions match TRBD2. CDR3 length equals 15 residues. Germline V gives CDR1 SNHLY, CDR2 FYNNEI. V was pared by 4 bases and J by 2 bases, with 6 bases of the junction left unmatched.

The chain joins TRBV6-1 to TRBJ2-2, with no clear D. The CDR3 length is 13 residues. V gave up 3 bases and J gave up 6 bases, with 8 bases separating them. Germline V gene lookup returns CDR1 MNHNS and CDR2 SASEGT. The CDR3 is CASSDVGAGELFF. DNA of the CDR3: TGTGCCAGCAGTGACGTCGGAGCCGGGGAGCTGTTTTTT.

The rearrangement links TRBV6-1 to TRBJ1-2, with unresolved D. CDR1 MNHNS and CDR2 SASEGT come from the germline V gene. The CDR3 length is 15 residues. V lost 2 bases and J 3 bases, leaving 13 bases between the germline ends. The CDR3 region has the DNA TGTGCCAGCAGTGAAAGGACCCCGAGGGACTATGGCTACACCTTC. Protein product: CASSERTPRDYGYTF.

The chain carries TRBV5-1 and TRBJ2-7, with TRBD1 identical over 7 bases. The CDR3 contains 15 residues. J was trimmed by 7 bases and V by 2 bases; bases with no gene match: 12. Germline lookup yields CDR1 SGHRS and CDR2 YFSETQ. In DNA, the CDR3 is TGCGCCAGCAGCTTAACACCGGGACAGCTAGGGGAGCAGTACTTC. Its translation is CASSLTPGQLGEQYF.

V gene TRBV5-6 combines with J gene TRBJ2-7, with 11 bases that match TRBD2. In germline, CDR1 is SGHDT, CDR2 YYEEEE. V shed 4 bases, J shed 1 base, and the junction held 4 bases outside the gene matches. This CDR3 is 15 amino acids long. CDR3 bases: TGTGCCAGCAGCCTTCTAGCGGGAGGTTCCTACGAGCAGTACTTC. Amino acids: CASSLLAGGSYEQYF.